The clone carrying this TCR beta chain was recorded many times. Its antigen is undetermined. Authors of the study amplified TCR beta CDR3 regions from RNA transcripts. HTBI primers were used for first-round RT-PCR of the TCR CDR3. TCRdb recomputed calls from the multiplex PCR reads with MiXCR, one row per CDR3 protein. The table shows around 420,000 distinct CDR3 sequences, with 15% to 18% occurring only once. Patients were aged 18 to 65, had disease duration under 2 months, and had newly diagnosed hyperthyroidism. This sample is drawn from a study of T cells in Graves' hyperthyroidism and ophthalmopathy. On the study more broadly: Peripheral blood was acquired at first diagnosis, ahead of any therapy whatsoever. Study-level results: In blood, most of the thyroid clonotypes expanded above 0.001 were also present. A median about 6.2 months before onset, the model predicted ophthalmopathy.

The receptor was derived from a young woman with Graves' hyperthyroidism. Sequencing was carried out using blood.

CDR3 in amino acids: CASSDYAGGTDTQYF. The CDR3 DNA follows: TGTGCCAGCAGTGACTATGCGGGAGGCACAGATACGCAGTATTTT. This sequence joins TRBV2 and TRBJ2-3; 7 bases are a match to TRBD2. V shed 3 bases, J shed 1 base, and the junction held 4 bases outside the gene matches. Germline assignment: CDR1 SNHLY and CDR2 FYNNEI. This CDR3 spans 15 amino acids.